This T cell receptor beta chain was sequenced in a study of tumor-infiltrating lymphocytes in primary liver carcinoma. A constant-region primer primed TCR beta cDNA synthesis from around 500 ng of total RNA. Amplification in three nested multiplex PCR rounds with slightly modified ARM-PCR gave rise to TCR beta libraries. The first two PCR rounds used TRBV1-TRBV30 forward primers with a C-beta reverse primer, nine to ten cycles each. MiXCR was run by TCRdb on the multiplex PCR reads, yielding one entry per CDR3 protein. The sample carries roughly 78,000 distinct CDR3 sequences, 70% to 80% recorded once. Turning to this clonotype: An end of the junction does not agree with germline; a read error may underlie this.

The CDR3 extends over 16 amino acids. Germline lookup yields CDR1 MNHEY and CDR2 SVGAGI. Each 20-30 mg portion of unsorted bulk tissue served as the source for co-extraction of RNA and DNA. V usage is TRBV6-5 and J usage is TRBJ1-1; D is unclear. Material: liver tumor tissue from sampling region 4. The subset: tumor region T4, right-lateral pole. The clonotype comes from a woman in her sixties or seventies with primary liver carcinoma and hepatitis B virus infection. This CDR3 reads CASTIRLGYPNSEAFF. Written as DNA, the CDR3 is TGTGCCAGCACTATAAGACTGGGATATCCGAACTCTGAAGCTTTCTTT.